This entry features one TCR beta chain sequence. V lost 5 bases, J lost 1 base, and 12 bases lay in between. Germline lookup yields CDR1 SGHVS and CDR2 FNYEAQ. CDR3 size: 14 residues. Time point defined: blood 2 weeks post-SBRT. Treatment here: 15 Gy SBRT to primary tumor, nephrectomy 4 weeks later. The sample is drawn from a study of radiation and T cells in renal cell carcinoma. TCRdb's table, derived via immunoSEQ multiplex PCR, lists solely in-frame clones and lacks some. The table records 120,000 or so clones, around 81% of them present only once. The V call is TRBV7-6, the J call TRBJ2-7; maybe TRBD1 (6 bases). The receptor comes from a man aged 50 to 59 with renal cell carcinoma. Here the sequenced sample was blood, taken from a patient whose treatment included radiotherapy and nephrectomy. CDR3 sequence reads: CASSPQGSSYEQYF. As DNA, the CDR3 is TGTGCCAGCAGCCCGCAGGGGTCGTCCTACGAGCAGTACTTC.